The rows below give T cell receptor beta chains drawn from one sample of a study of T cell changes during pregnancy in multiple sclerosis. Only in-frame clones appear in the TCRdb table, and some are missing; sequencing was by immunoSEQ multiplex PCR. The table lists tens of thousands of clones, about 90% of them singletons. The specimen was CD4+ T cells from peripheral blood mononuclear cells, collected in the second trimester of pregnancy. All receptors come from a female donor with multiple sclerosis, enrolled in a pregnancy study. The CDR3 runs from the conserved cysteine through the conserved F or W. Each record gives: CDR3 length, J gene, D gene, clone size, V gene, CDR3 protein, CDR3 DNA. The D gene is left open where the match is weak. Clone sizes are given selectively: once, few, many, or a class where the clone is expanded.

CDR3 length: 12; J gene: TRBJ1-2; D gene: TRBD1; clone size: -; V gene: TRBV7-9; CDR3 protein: CASSLNRTGSTF; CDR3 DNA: TGTGCCAGCAGCTTGAATAGGACAGGATCCACCTTC
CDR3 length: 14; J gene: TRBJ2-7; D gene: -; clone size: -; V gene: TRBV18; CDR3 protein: CASSPAGQLYEQYF; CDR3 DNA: TGTGCCAGCTCACCGGCGGGACAGCTCTACGAGCAGTACTTC
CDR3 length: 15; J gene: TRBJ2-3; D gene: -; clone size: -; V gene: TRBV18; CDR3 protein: CASSAGEGDTDTQYF; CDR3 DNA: TGTGCCAGCTCAGCAGGGGAAGGGGACACAGATACGCAGTATTTT
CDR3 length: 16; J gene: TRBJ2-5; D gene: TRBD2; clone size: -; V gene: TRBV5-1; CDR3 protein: CASSLTTSGPQETQYF; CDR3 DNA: TGCGCCAGCAGCTTGACGACTAGCGGACCTCAAGAGACCCAGTACTTC
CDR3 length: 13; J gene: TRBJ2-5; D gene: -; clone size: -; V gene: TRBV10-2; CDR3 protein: CASSDWTEETQYF; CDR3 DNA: TGCGCCAGCAGTGATTGGACAGAAGAGACCCAGTACTTC
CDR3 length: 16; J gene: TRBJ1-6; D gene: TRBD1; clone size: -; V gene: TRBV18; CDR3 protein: CASSLRTGGYNSPLHF; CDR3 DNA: TGTGCCAGCTCACTACGGACAGGGGGGTATAATTCACCCCTCCACTTT
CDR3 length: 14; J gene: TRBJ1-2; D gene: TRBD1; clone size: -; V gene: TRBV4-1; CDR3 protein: CASSRTGVSYGYTF; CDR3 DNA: TGCGCCAGCAGCCGGACAGGGGTTAGCTATGGCTACACCTTC
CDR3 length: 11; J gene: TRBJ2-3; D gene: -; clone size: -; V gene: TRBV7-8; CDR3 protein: CASGSADTQYF; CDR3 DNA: TGTGCCAGCGGCTCCGCAGATACGCAGTATTTT
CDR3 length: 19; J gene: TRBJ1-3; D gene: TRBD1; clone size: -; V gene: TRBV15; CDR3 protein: CATSRERDRVNVRSSTIYF; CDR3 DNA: TGTGCCACCAGCAGAGAACGGGACAGGGTAAATGTTCGGTCGAGCACCATATATTTT
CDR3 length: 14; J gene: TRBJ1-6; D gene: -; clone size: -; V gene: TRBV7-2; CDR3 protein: CASSFYANNSPLHF; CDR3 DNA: TGTGCCAGCAGCTTTTACGCTAATAATTCACCCCTCCACTTT
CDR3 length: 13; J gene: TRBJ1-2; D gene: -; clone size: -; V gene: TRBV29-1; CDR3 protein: CSGIGVSADGYTF; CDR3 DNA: TGCAGCGGCATCGGAGTGAGCGCTGATGGCTACACCTTC
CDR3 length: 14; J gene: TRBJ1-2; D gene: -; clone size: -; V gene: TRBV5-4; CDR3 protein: CASSLDPGDYGYTF; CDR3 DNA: TGTGCCAGCAGCTTGGATCCCGGTGACTATGGCTACACCTTC
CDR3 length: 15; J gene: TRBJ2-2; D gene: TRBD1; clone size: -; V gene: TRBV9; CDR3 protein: CASSVTGGGVGELFF; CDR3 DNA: TGTGCCAGCAGCGTAACAGGGGGCGGGGTCGGGGAGCTGTTTTTT
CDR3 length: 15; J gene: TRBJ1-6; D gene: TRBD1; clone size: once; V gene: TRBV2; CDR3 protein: CASSSGTGGGSPLHF; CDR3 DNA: TGTGCCAGCAGTTCCGGGACAGGGGGCGGTTCACCCCTCCACTTT
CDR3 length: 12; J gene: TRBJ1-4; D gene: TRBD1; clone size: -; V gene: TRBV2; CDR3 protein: CASNHRGNGLFF; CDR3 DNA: TGTGCCAGCAACCACAGGGGGAACGGACTGTTTTTT
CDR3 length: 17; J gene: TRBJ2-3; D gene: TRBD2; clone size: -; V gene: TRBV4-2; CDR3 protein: CASSQVISGGGTDTQYF; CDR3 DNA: TGTGCCAGCAGCCAAGTTATTAGCGGGGGGGGCACAGATACGCAGTATTTT
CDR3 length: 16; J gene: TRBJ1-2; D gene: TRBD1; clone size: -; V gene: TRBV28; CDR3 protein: CASRRPGQTYLRGYTF; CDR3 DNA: TGTGCCAGCAGGCGGCCGGGACAGACCTATTTACGTGGCTACACCTTC
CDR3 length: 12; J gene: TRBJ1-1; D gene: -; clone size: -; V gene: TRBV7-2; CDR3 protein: CASSLEGLSTFF; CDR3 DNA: TGTGCCAGCAGCTTGGAGGGCTTGTCGACTTTCTTT
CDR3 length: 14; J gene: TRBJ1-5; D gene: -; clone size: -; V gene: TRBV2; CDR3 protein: CASSVGQTNQPQHF; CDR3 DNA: TGTGCCAGCAGTGTTGGGCAGACGAATCAGCCCCAGCATTTT
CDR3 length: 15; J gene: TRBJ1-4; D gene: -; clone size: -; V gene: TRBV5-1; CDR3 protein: CASSPQQGSNEKLFF; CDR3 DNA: TGCGCCAGCAGCCCGCAACAGGGATCTAATGAAAAACTGTTTTTT
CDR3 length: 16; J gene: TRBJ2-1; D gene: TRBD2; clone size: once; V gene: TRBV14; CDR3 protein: CASSQVGLAGHNEQFF; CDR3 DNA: TGTGCCAGCAGCCAAGTAGGTCTAGCGGGGCACAATGAGCAGTTCTTC
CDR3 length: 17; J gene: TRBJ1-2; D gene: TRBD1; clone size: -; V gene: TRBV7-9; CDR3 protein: CASSLASGQGAPYGYTF; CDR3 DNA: TGTGCCAGCAGCTTAGCTTCAGGACAGGGCGCACCCTATGGCTACACCTTC
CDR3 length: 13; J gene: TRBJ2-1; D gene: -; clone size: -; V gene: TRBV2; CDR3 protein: CASIPLASAEQFF; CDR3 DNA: TGTGCCAGCATCCCCCTTGCGTCTGCTGAGCAGTTCTTC
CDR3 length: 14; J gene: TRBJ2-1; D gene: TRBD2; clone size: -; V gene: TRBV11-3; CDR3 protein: CASSLGTSHNEQFF; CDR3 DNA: TGTGCCAGCAGCCTGGGGACTAGCCACAATGAGCAGTTCTTC
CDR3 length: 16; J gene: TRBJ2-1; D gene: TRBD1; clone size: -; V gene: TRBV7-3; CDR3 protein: CASSLVGTANYNEQFF; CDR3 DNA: TGTGCCAGCAGCTTAGTGGGGACAGCAAATTACAATGAGCAGTTCTTC
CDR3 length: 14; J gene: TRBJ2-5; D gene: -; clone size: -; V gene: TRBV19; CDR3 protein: CASSLGRVGETQYF; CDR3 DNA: TGTGCCAGTTCTCTTGGCAGGGTTGGAGAGACCCAGTACTTC
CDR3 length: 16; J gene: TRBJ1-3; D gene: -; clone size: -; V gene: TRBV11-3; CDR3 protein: CASSEGRGAVENTIYF; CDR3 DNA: TGTGCCAGCAGCGAGGGACGCGGGGCTGTGGAAAACACCATATATTTT
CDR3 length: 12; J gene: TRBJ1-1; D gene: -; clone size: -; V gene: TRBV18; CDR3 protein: CASSLYWTEAFF; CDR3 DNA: TGTGCCAGCTCTCTATATTGGACTGAAGCTTTCTTT